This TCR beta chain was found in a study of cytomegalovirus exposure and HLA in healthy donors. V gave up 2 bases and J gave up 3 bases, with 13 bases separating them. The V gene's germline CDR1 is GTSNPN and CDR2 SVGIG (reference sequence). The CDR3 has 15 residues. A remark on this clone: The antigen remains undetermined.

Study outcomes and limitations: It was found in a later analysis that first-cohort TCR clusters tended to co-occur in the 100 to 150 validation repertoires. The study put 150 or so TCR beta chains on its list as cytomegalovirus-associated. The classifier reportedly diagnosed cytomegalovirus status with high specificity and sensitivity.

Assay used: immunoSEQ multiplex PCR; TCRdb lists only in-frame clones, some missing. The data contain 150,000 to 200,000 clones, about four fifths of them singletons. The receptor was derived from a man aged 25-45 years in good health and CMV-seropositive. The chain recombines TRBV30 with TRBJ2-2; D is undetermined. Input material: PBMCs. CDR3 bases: TGTGCCTGGAGTAGCGTAAGGCACGACACCGGGGAGCTGTTTTTT. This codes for CAWSSVRHDTGELFF.